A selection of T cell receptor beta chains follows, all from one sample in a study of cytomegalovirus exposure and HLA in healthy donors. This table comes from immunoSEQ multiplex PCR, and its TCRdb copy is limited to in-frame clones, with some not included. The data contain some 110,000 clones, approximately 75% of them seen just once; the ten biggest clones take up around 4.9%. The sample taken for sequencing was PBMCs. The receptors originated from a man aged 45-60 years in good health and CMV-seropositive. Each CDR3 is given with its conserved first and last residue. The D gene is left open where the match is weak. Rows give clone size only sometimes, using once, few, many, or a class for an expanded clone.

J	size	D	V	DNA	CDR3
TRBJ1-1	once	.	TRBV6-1	TGTGCCAGCATCGCCGAAATCGGAGTAACTGAAGCTTTCTTT	CASIAEIGVTEAFF
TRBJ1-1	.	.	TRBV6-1	TGTGCCAGCAGTGAATCCCTCACAAAAGCTTTCTTT	CASSESLTKAFF
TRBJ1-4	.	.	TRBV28	TGTGCCAGCAGTTCGGTTAATGAAAAACTGTTTTTT	CASSSVNEKLFF
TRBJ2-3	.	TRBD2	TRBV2	TGTGCCAGCTATGTGGGGGGCCTAGCGGGAGCAGATACGCAGTATTTT	CASYVGGLAGADTQYF
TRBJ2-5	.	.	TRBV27	TGTGCCAGCAGTTTTCTAGACGGAAAAGAGACCCAGTACTTC	CASSFLDGKETQYF
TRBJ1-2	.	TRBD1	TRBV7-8	TGTGCCAGCAGCTTGGTCGGACAGGGACAGGTTTATGGCTACACCTTC	CASSLVGQGQVYGYTF
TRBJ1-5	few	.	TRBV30	TGTGCCTGGAGCGCGGACAGAGATGATTATAGCAATCAGCCCCAGCATTTT	CAWSADRDDYSNQPQHF
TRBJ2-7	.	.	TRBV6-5	TGTGCCAGCAGTTACTCGAGGCTACACAACGAGCAGTACTTC	CASSYSRLHNEQYF
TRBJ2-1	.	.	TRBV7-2	TGTGCCAGCAGCTTATTGGGCTCGTCCAAGAATGAGCAGTTCTTC	CASSLLGSSKNEQFF
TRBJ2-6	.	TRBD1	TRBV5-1	TGCGCCAGCGGCGAGGGGGCCTCTGGGGCCAACGTCCTGACTTTC	CASGEGASGANVLTF
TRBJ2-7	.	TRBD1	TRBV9	TGTGCCAGCAGCGTAGAAGGACAGGGGCTGGACGAGCAGTACTTC	CASSVEGQGLDEQYF
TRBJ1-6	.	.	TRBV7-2	TGTGCCAGCAGCCTCTTGCGGGGCAATTCCCCCCTCCACTTT	CASSLLRGNSPLHF
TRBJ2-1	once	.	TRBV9	TGTGCCAGCAGCGGCGTAGGGGGAGAGTGGGGTGAGCAGTTCTTC	CASSGVGGEWGEQFF
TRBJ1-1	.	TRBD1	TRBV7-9	TGTGCCAGCAGCATCACAGGGGCGGACACTGAAGCTTTCTTT	CASSITGADTEAFF
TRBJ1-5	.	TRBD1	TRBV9	TGTGCCAGCAGCGCCCAACGTCCGGGACAGAAACCAAATAGCAATCAGCCCCAGCATTTT	CASSAQRPGQKPNSNQPQHF
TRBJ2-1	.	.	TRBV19	TGTGCCAGTAGACCGGGACTCGGGATTGGGGAGCAGTTCTTC	CASRPGLGIGEQFF
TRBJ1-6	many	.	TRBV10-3	TGTGCCATCAGCGAGTTTAACCTATCGGGTAATTCACCCCTCCACTTT	CAISEFNLSGNSPLHF
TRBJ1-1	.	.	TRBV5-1	TGCGCCAGCAGCTTGGATACGGGGAGCACTGAAGCTTTCTTT	CASSLDTGSTEAFF
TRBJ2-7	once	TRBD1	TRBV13	TGTGCCAGCAGCTTAAGGGACAGGGCCTACGAGCAGTACTTC	CASSLRDRAYEQYF
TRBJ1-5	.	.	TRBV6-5	TGTGCCAGCAGTTACTCGTTCAAAAGCAATCAGCCCCAGCATTTT	CASSYSFKSNQPQHF
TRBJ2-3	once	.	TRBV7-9	TGTGCCAGCAGCTTTACCCAGGGCCCCACAGATACGCAGTATTTT	CASSFTQGPTDTQYF
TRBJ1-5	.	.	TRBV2	TGTGCCAGCAGTGAAGCCTACCGGGAAGGACAGCCCCAGCATTTT	CASSEAYREGQPQHF
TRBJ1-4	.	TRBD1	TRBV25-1	TGTGCCAGCAGTGAATCCCCAGGGGGTGATGAAAAACTGTTTTTT	CASSESPGGDEKLFF
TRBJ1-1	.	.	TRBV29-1	TGCAGCGTTGAAGAGGTGGGGCAGGGCACTGAAGCTTTCTTT	CSVEEVGQGTEAFF
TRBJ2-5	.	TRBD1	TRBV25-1	TGTGCCAGCAGTGAAGGGACAGGGGGCTTGGAGACCCAGTACTTC	CASSEGTGGLETQYF
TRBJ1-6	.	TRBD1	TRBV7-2	TGTGCCAGCAGCACGCGGACAGGGTTTAGTTCACCCCTCCACTTT	CASSTRTGFSSPLHF
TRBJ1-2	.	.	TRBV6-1	TGTGCCAGCACAACATCTTCCTATGGCTACACCTTC	CASTTSSYGYTF
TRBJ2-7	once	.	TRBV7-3	TGTGCCAGGGTAGGGCAGGACATCTACGAGCAGTACTTC	CARVGQDIYEQYF
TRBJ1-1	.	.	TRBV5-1	TGCGCCAGCAGCTTGGCCTTGTTAAACACTGAAGCTTTCTTT	CASSLALLNTEAFF